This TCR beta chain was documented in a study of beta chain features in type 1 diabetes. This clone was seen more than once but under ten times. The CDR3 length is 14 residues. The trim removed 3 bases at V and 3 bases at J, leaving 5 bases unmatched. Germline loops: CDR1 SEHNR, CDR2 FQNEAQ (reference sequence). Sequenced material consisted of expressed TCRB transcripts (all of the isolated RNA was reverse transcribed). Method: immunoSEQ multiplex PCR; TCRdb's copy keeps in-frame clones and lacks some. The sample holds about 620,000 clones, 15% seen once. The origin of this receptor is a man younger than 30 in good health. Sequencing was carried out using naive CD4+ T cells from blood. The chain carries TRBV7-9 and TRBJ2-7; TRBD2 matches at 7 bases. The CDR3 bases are TGTGCCAGCAGCTTCACTAAGCGGGACTACGAGCAGTACTTC. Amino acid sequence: CASSFTKRDYEQYF.